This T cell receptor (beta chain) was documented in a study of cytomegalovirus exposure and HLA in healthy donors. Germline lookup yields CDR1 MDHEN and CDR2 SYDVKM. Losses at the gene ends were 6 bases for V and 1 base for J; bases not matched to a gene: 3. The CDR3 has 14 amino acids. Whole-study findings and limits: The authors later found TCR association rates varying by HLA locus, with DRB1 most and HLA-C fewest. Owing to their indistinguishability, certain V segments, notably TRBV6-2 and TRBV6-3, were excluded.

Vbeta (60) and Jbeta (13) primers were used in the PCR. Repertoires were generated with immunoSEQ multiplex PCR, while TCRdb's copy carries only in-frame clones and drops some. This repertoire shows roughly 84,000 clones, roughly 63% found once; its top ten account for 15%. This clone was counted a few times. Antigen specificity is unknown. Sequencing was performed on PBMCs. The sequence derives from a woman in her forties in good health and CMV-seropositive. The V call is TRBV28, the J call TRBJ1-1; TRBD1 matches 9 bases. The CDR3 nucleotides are TGTGCCAGCAGACAGGGGGCCCCGAACACTGAAGCTTTCTTT. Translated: CASRQGAPNTEAFF.